This TCR beta chain was obtained from a study of T cell changes during pregnancy in multiple sclerosis. The protocol was immunoSEQ multiplex PCR, while the TCRdb copy is restricted to in-frame clones and leaves out a portion. The top ten clones hold about 1.7% of a sample with fewer than 90,000 clones, roughly 94% of them seen once. This CDR3 comprises 15 residues. This TCR came from a female donor in good health, enrolled as a control in a pregnancy study. This chain connects TRBV21-1 to TRBJ2-5; the D call of TRBD1 is as the table states it, not checked on the DNA. TRBV21-1 is a known pseudogene. The starting material was peripheral blood, obtained after pregnancy. The CDR3 region has the DNA TGTGCCAGCAGCAAAGATAGCAGGGATCAAGAGACCCAGTACTTC. It translates to CASSKDSRDQETQYF.